One sample yielded the 13 T cell receptor beta chains listed below, sequenced in a study of OX40 agonist ivuxolimab in advanced cancers. Some clones are missing from TCRdb's copy, which holds only in-frame ones; the method was immunoSEQ multiplex PCR. The profile shows about 94,000 clones, 87% of them singletons. Material: CD4+ or CD8+ T cells sorted from blood, obtained in a trial of the OX40 agonist ivuxolimab. Receptor source: an adult with an advanced solid tumor such as melanoma, head and neck, liver or kidney cancer.

The chain couples TRBV29-1 to TRBJ1-2, with D unclear. CDR3 length: 13 residues. Trimming stripped 6 bases from V and 4 bases from J, with 15 bases between. Germline V gene lookup returns CDR1 SQVTM and CDR2 ANQGSEA. This CDR3 is CSVNGGSPYGYTF. CDR3 DNA: TGCAGCGTCAACGGAGGCAGTCCCTATGGCTACACCTTC.

The genes are TRBV13 and TRBJ1-3, with D possibly being TRBD1 (5 bases). V was cut by 1 base and J by 0 bases, with 13 bases left in between. The CDR3 runs 17 residues. Germline CDR1 and CDR2: PRHDT and FYEKMQ (reference sequence). DNA of the CDR3: TGTGCCAGCAGCTTAGAGGGGCCTGCCGACTCTGGAAACACCATATATTTT. Protein sequence: CASSLEGPADSGNTIYF.

The CDR3 loop is CASSVEAGGFTDTQYF. The CDR3 DNA is TGTGCCAGCAGCGTAGAGGCAGGGGGCTTTACAGATACGCAGTATTTT. This rearrangement joins TRBV9 to TRBJ2-3, with 8 bases lining up with TRBD1. This CDR3 spans 16 amino acids. Trimming took 0 bases from V and 3 from J; bases not matched to a gene: 6. CDR1 is SGDLS, CDR2 YYNGEE, per germline.

This clone was counted only a few times. The CDR3 loop reads CASSGNRVETQYF. In DNA form, the CDR3 reads TGTGCCAGTAGCGGGAACAGGGTGGAGACCCAGTACTTC. The V call is TRBV19, the J call TRBJ2-5, with D perhaps TRBD1 (6 bases). The CDR3 length is 13 residues. The germline gives CDR1 LNHDA, CDR2 SQIVND (reference sequence). V lost 6 bases, J lost 5 bases, and 13 bases lay in between.

CDR3 sequence reads: CASKGVLSTDTQYF. In nucleotides, the CDR3 is TGTGCCAGCAAGGGGGTCTTAAGCACAGATACGCAGTATTTT. This sequence joins TRBV6-5 and TRBJ2-3; TRBD1 might be the D (6 bases). V was pared by 7 bases and J by 0 bases, with 11 bases between. CDR3 size: 14 residues. Germline V gene lookup returns CDR1 MNHEY and CDR2 SVGAGI.

The chain has TRBV7-3 and TRBJ2-5, with TRBD1 as a possible D gene (5 bases). CDR3 size: 15 residues. Between the trimmed V and J ends, which lost 2 bases and 6 bases, there was a span of 16 bases. Germline lookup yields CDR1 SGHTA and CDR2 FQGTGA. The CDR3 nucleotides are TGTGCCAGCAGCTTACTTAACCAGGGTCGTCAGACCCAGTACTTC. Amino acids: CASSLLNQGRQTQYF.

This sequence joins TRBV9 and TRBJ1-1; TRBD1 aligns across 10 bases. This CDR3 has 16 amino acids. Germline values: CDR1 SGDLS, CDR2 YYNGEE. J gave up 5 bases and V 5 bases, and 12 bases lay outside the gene matches. CDR3 sequence reads: CASRREADRGNTEAFF. The CDR3 bases are TGTGCCAGCAGACGGGAGGCGGACAGGGGGAATACTGAAGCTTTCTTT. Full variable domain (rest looked up from reference TRBV9 and TRBJ1-1): DSGVTQTPKHLITATGQRVTLRCSPRSGDLSVYWYQQSLDQGLQFLIQYYNGEERAKGNILERFSAQQFPDLHSELNLSSLELGDSALYFCASRREADRGNTEAFFGQGTRLTVV.

The rearrangement links TRBV9 to TRBJ1-2; 8 bases fit TRBD1. After removal of 4 bases from V and 8 bases from J, the junction contained 16 bases not matched to a gene. The CDR3 is made up of 16 amino acids. Germline V gene lookup returns CDR1 SGDLS and CDR2 YYNGEE. The CDR3 coding sequence is TGTGCCAGCAGCCCCCGCGGCATCCAGGGGGCGCAAGGCTACACCTTC. Translating gives CASSPRGIQGAQGYTF.

V usage is TRBV7-2 and J usage is TRBJ2-5, with a tentative D call TRBD1 (5 bases). The CDR3 extends over 15 amino acids. The germline V gene has CDR1 SGHTA and CDR2 FQGNSA. The V end was cut by 3 bases, the J end by 5 bases, with 16 bases between. The CDR3 DNA reads TGTGCCAGCAGCTTTCAGGGCGCGAGAAGGGAGACCCAGTACTTC. The encoded protein is CASSFQGARRETQYF.

In regard to this clone: A junction end diverges from the germline sequence, so it may reflect a read error. The V gene is TRBV19, the J gene TRBJ2-1; 9 nucleotides agree with TRBD2. Germline-derived CDR1 and CDR2 are LNHDA and SQIVND (reference sequence). This CDR3 is built from 15 residues. The CDR3 is CACRRGGSSYNEQFF. The CDR3 DNA reads as TGTGCCTGTAGGCGGGGGGGGAGCTCCTACAATGAGCAGTTCTTC.

This rearrangement joins TRBV7-2 to TRBJ2-3, with 7 positions matching TRBD2. Per germline, CDR1 SGHTA and CDR2 FQGNSA. CDR3 length equals 15 residues. The V and J ends lost 2 bases and 2 bases, in that order; junction bases with no gene match: 4. CDR3 amino acids: CASSLRAGSTDTQYF. The CDR3 DNA reads TGTGCCAGCAGCTTACGAGCGGGGTCCACAGATACGCAGTATTTT.

The chain employs TRBV7-2 and TRBJ2-5; 10 nucleotides line up with TRBD1. V dropped 1 base and J dropped 4; count of bases not matched to a gene: 3. The CDR3 is 15 residues long. Germline V gene lookup returns CDR1 SGHTA and CDR2 FQGNSA. This chain's CDR3 is CASSLVRDRGETQYF. The CDR3 DNA reads as TGTGCCAGCAGCTTAGTTCGGGACAGGGGAGAGACCCAGTACTTC.

V gene TRBV11-3 combines with J gene TRBJ2-2; 10 bases are a match to TRBD2. CDR1 is SGHNT, CDR2 YENEEA, per germline. With V trimmed by 4 bases and J by 7 bases, 12 bases remained unmatched. The CDR3 contains 17 residues. CDR3 region: CASSYLLSGGADGELFF. The CDR3, as DNA: TGTGCCAGCAGCTACCTCCTAAGCGGGGGGGCCGACGGGGAGCTGTTTTTT. The full variable domain, its missing parts supplied by reference TRBV11-3 and TRBJ2-2, is EAGVVQSPRYKIIEKKQPVAFWCNPISGHNTLYWYLQNLGQGPELLIRYENEEAVDDSQLPKDRFSAERLKGVDSTLKIQPAELGDSAVYLCASSYLLSGGADGELFFGEGSRLTVL.